This T cell receptor beta chain emerged from a study of blood T cell repertoires in COVID-19. Across the study: Samples taken during acute and convalescent COVID-19 were collected in the United States, Italy and Spain. PBMCs, B-cell-depleted T cells, or T cells were the source of the cDNA or gDNA that made up the material.

Method: immunoSEQ multiplex PCR; TCRdb's copy keeps in-frame clones and lacks some. Altogether approximately 200,000 clones are present, about 86% being singletons, with the ten largest covering under 3.5%. CDR3 size: 16 residues. The trim removed 0 bases at V and 5 bases at J, leaving 6 bases unmatched. Germline lookup yields CDR1 KGHSH and CDR2 LQKENI. The receptor comes from a woman aged 30 to 39 with active or convalescent COVID-19. The V and J genes are TRBV18 and TRBJ1-4, with 7 bases fitting TRBD1. Input material: peripheral blood. CDR3: CASSPPSGQRNEKLFF. In nucleotides, the CDR3 is TGTGCCAGCTCACCACCTTCGGGACAGAGAAATGAAAAACTGTTTTTT.